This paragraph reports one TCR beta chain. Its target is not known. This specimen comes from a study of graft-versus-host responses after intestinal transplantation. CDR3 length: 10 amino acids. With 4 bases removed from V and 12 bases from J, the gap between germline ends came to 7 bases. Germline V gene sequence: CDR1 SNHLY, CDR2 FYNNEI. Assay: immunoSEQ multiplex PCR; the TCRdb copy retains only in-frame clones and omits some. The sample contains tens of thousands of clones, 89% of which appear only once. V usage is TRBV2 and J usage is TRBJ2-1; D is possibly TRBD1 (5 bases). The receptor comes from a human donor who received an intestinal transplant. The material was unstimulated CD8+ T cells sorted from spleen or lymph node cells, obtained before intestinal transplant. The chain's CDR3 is CASSGTRQFF. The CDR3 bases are TGTGCCAGCAGTGGGACACGGCAGTTCTTC.